This T cell receptor beta chain was observed in a study of technical replicates of blood from several donors. The assay was immunoSEQ multiplex PCR, and TCRdb's table has in-frame clones only and misses some. The sample holds approximately 70,000 clones, around nine tenths seen once. Trimming removed 5 bases from V and 0 bases from J, with 5 bases in between. The CDR3 totals 14 residues. CDR1 and CDR2 from the germline V gene are SEHNR and FQNEAQ (reference sequence). This sequence joins TRBV7-9 and TRBJ2-6; D gene unclear. This TCR was sampled from a human donor in good health. The material sequenced was T cells isolated from PBMCs. This CDR3 is CASSVYSGANVLTF. CDR3 coding DNA: TGTGCCAGCAGCGTTTACTCTGGGGCCAACGTCCTGACTTTC.